This paragraph covers one T cell receptor (beta chain) sequence. Germline V CDR1 and CDR2: LNHDA, SQIVND (reference sequence). The CDR3 extends over 13 amino acids. V lost 6 bases and J 4 bases, leaving 9 bases between the germline ends. This sample stems from a study of cytomegalovirus exposure and HLA in healthy donors. Amplification used 60 Vbeta primers and 13 Jbeta primers. Generated by immunoSEQ multiplex PCR, the TCRdb table keeps only in-frame clones and is missing some. Here the sample spans about 130,000 clones, approximately 81% being singletons. The TCR sequence derives from a man aged 18 to 35 in good health and CMV-seropositive. The rearrangement links TRBV19 to TRBJ1-4; D remains ambiguous. Sequencing was carried out using PBMCs. The CDR3 DNA is TGTGCCAGTAGAAGAGACAATAATGAAAAACTGTTTTTT. This gives the protein CASRRDNNEKLFF.